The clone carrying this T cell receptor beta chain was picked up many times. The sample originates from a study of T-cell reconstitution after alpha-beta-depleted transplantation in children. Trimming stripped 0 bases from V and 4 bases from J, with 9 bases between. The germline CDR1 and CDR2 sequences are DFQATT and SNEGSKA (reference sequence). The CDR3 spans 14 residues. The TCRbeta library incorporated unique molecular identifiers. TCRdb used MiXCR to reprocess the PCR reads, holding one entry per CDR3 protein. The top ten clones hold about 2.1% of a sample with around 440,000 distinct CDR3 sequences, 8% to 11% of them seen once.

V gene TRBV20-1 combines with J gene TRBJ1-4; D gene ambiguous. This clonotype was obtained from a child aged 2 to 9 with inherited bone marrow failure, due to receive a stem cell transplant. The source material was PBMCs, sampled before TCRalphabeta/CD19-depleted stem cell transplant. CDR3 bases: TGCAGTGCTAGAGATGCCAGATATAATGAAAAACTGTTTTTT. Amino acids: CSARDARYNEKLFF.